This TCR beta chain was recorded in a study of blood T cell repertoires in COVID-19. Study in general: Donors in the United States, Italy and Spain gave samples during acute or convalescent COVID-19. From T cells, B-cell-depleted T cells, or PBMCs came the material, which was cDNA or gDNA.

This clone came up a few times. In germline, CDR1 is SEHNR, CDR2 FQNEAQ (reference sequence). This CDR3 has 13 amino acids. V gave up 4 bases and J gave up 3 bases, with 9 bases separating them. The authors' processing: Reference gene primer amplification gave nucleated cell count estimates. TCRdb's table, derived via immunoSEQ multiplex PCR, lists solely in-frame clones and lacks some. Clonal size and the V and J genes are those of that table, whereas D and trimming came from the DNA. The profile shows 150,000 or so clones, roughly four fifths of them singletons. The receptor was isolated from a woman aged 60-75 years with acute or convalescent COVID-19. The sequencing input was peripheral blood. This rearrangement joins TRBV7-9 to TRBJ1-1; no clear D gene. For the CDR3, the DNA is TGTGCCAGCAGCTCTGGCATCTACACTGAAGCTTTCTTT. Amino acid sequence: CASSSGIYTEAFF.